Shown below are 14 T cell receptor beta chains from a single sample sequenced in a study of pediatric ulcerative colitis. During colonoscopy, one to two rectal pinch biopsies were collected. Libraries were prepared by immunoSEQ multiplex PCR; TCRdb keeps only in-frame clonotypes and omits some of them. The data show fewer than 20,000 clones, roughly 80% seen once. The sequenced sample was gut tissue. Receptors originate from a boy between 10 and 17 years old who was a control in a study of pediatric ulcerative colitis.

The chain has TRBV5-1 and TRBJ2-3, with 7 bases fitting TRBD1. CDR1 is SGHRS, CDR2 YFSETQ, per germline. The CDR3 runs to 17 residues. J lost 4 bases, V lost 2 bases, and 13 bases had no gene match. The CDR3 coding sequence is TGCGCCAGCAGCTTAATTAAGGGGACAGAGAGTGCAGATACGCAGTATTTT. It translates to CASSLIKGTESADTQYF.

The table lists this clone with a few counts. The chain recombines TRBV19 with TRBJ1-4, with D unclear. The germline V gene encodes CDR1 LNHDA and CDR2 SQIVND (reference sequence). This CDR3 spans 15 amino acids. The ends were cut back, 7 bases at V and 2 bases at J, with 14 bases in the middle. The CDR3 loop reads CASNFMGGTNEKLFF. In DNA, the CDR3 is TGTGCCAGTAATTTCATGGGCGGCACTAATGAAAAACTGTTTTTT.

The chain links TRBV7-2 to TRBJ1-4, with no clear D. The CDR3 consists of 15 residues. The V and J ends lost 3 bases and 4 bases respectively, with 12 bases between them. Germline-derived CDR1 and CDR2 are SGHTA and FQGNSA. The CDR3 DNA reads TGTGCCAGCAGCTTGAATGCCGGAATTAATGAAAAACTGTTTTTT. Protein sequence: CASSLNAGINEKLFF. The whole variable domain, filled in from reference TRBV7-2 and TRBJ1-4, reads GAGVSQSPSNKVTEKGKDVELRCDPISGHTALYWYRQSLGQGLEFLIYFQGNSAPDKSGLPSDRFSAERTGGSVSTLTIQRTQQEDSAVYLCASSLNAGINEKLFFGSGTQLSVL.

J is TRBJ1-3 and V is TRBV11-2; unclear D gene. The CDR3 loop spans 14 amino acids. Germline CDR1 SGHAT, CDR2 FQNNGV. Trimming cost V 1 base and J 3 bases, with 7 bases left between them. The CDR3 is CASSLGSHGNTIYF. In nucleotides, the CDR3 is TGTGCCAGCAGCTTAGGGTCACATGGAAACACCATATATTTT.

Note on this clone: Other DNA sequences in this sample translate to the same CDR3. This chain uses TRBV28 with TRBJ1-5; D ambiguous. V lost 5 bases and J 0 bases, leaving 8 bases between the germline ends. This CDR3 is 14 amino acids long. The germline V gene has CDR1 MDHEN and CDR2 SYDVKM. This CDR3 reads CASSPESSNQPQHF. The CDR3 nucleotides are TGTGCCAGCAGTCCGGAGTCTAGCAATCAGCCCCAGCATTTT.

The genes are TRBV28 and TRBJ1-1; D gene ambiguous. CDR3 length equals 12 residues. Germline assignment: CDR1 MDHEN and CDR2 SYDVKM. V was clipped by 7 bases and J by 2 bases, with 8 bases between them. The CDR3 region has the DNA TGTGCCAGCATCCGGGCCAACACTGAAGCTTTCTTT. This translates into CASIRANTEAFF.

The chain uses TRBV19 and TRBJ2-3; D tentatively fits TRBD1 or TRBD2 (5 bases each). The length of the CDR3 is 15 residues. Germline-derived CDR1 and CDR2 are LNHDA and SQIVND (reference sequence). V was trimmed by 7 bases and J by 6 bases, leaving 20 bases between them. The CDR3 region has the DNA TGTGCCAGTACCCCTGGGGGTCCGCGGTTCGATACGCAGTATTTT. Its protein is CASTPGGPRFDTQYF.

The V gene is TRBV15, the J gene TRBJ1-5; D is unclear. This CDR3 has 15 amino acids. V lost 0 bases and J lost 7, with 13 bases in between. Germline lookup yields CDR1 LNHNV and CDR2 YYDKDF (reference sequence). The CDR3 nucleotides read TGTGCCACCAGCAGAGATCGGTCGGGCCCGCAGCCCCAGCATTTT. It yields the protein CATSRDRSGPQPQHF. Combining the CDR3 with reference TRBV15 and TRBJ1-5 gives the whole variable domain DAMVIQNPRYQVTQFGKPVTLSCSQTLNHNVMYWYQQKSSQAPKLLFHYYDKDFNNEADTPDNFQSRRPNTSFCFLDIRSPGLGDTAMYLCATSRDRSGPQPQHFGDGTRLSIL.

V gene TRBV9 combines with J gene TRBJ2-1, with D maybe TRBD2 (6 bases). Per the germline V gene, CDR1 is SGDLS and CDR2 is YYNGEE. The V gene lost 4 bases and the J gene lost 8 bases, with 22 bases spanning the gap. The CDR3 has 16 amino acids. Here the CDR3 DNA reads TGTGCCAGCAGCCCCCGTGGTGCGGAGGGGAGGTATGAGCAGTTCTTC. It is translated as CASSPRGAEGRYEQFF. Based on the CDR3 plus reference TRBV9 and TRBJ2-1, the full variable domain is DSGVTQTPKHLITATGQRVTLRCSPRSGDLSVYWYQQSLDQGLQFLIQYYNGEERAKGNILERFSAQQFPDLHSELNLSSLELGDSALYFCASSPRGAEGRYEQFFGPGTRLTVL.

Of note for this clone: At one end the junction does not follow the germline gene, possibly because of a read error. The chain uses TRBV4-1 and TRBJ1-4; D perhaps matches TRBD1 (6 bases). Looked up from germline, CDR1 is MGHRA and CDR2 is YSYEKL. This CDR3 has 16 amino acids. CDR3 nucleotide sequence: TGCGCCAGCAGCCAAGATCACGGGACAACGAATGAAAAACTGTTTTTT. The encoded protein is CASSQDHGTTNEKLFF.

The V call is TRBV14, the J call TRBJ1-3; D is possibly TRBD1 (6 bases). V was cut by 2 bases and J by 2 bases, with 13 bases left in between. CDR1 is SGHDN and CDR2 is FVKESK in the germline V gene. This CDR3 region has 16 residues. CDR3 coding DNA: TGTGCCAGCAGCCAACACAGGGAATCCACTGGAAACACCATATATTTT. Translating it yields CASSQHRESTGNTIYF.

This sequence joins TRBV6-4 and TRBJ2-2; 7 nucleotides align to TRBD1. The CDR3 length is 14 residues. V lost 6 bases, J lost 3 bases, and 4 bases stayed unmatched. Germline V gene sequence: CDR1 MRHNA, CDR2 SNTAGT. DNA for the CDR3: TGTGCCAGCAGCGGGGACAGACACACCGGGGAGCTGTTTTTT. Its protein product is CASSGDRHTGELFF.

The chain is built from TRBV27 and TRBJ1-2; perhaps TRBD1 as D (5 bases). Germline CDR1 MNHEY, CDR2 SMNVEV (reference sequence). V shed 7 bases and J shed 4 bases, with 25 bases lying between them. The CDR3 consists of 17 residues. CDR3 bases: TGTGCCAGCACCTCCCGACGGGGGGGAGGGTTTGTCTATGGCTACACCTTC. It encodes CASTSRRGGGFVYGYTF.

Comment on this clone: Germline and junction disagree at one end, which may indicate a read error. The chain is built from TRBV9 and TRBJ1-2, with 9 bases lining up with TRBD1. This CDR3 has 15 residues. Germline V gene lookup returns CDR1 SGDLS and CDR2 YYNGEE. The CDR3 sequence: CASSVGGTGSTRTQF. Here the CDR3 DNA reads TGTGCCAGCAGCGTAGGGGGGACAGGGTCAACCCGGACCCAATTC.